Below are 24 T cell receptor beta chains sequenced from a single sample in a study of CD8+ T cells in alopecia areata. Investigators isolated RNA and reverse transcribed it into cDNA to act as the sequencing template. Generated by immunoSEQ multiplex PCR, the TCRdb table keeps only in-frame clones and is missing some. This sample comprises around 2,000 clones, none seen once only. Sorting relied on CD4, CD8alpha, NKG2D, NKG2ACE and other markers applied to pooled cutaneous lymph node cells. Sequenced input: CD8+ T cells sorted from a lymph node. The receptors here all came from a C3H/HeJ mouse with alopecia areata. The strain's MHC: H2-k.

Only a few counts were recorded for this clone. The genes and germline here are from mouse. The CDR3 goes on 4 residues after the read ends, and that part is filled in from the germline J gene. The rearrangement joins TRBV31 to TRBJ2-3, with 8 bases that match TRBD1. The CDR3 totals 15 residues. The V segment lost 3 bases and the J segment 1 base; nucleotides outside the gene matches: 6. The germline V gene encodes CDR1 GKSSPN and CDR2 SITVG. CDR3 bases read: TGTGCCTGGAGCTTTTGGGGACAGGGTGCAGAA. It yields the protein CAWSFWGQGAE. The whole CDR3 sequence reads CAWSFWGQGAETLYF.

There are many counts of this clone. The germline and genes are mouse ones. Read coverage stops 4 residues before the CDR3 terminus; the germline J gene supplies the remainder. This sequence joins TRBV1 and TRBJ2-4; perhaps TRBD1 as D (6 bases). The ends were cut back, 3 bases at V and 0 bases at J, with 10 bases in the middle. This CDR3 has 15 amino acids. The germline V gene encodes CDR1 NSQYPW and CDR2 LRSPGD (reference sequence). The CDR3 DNA, read in part, is TGCACCTGCAGTGCCGACAGGAGAAGTCAAAAC. Its protein product is CTCSADRRSQN. The full CDR3 sequence reads CTCSADRRSQNTLYF.

This clone was seen many times. The genes and germline here are from mouse. The CDR3 end falls 4 residues outside the read, so it is completed with the germline J gene. V usage is TRBV19 and J usage is TRBJ2-7; TRBD2 aligns across 8 bases. The CDR3 loop spans 14 amino acids. Germline V CDR1 and CDR2: FNHDT, SITEND (reference sequence). The sequenced part of the CDR3 DNA is TGTGCCAGCAGTATCATCCTGGGGGGTTAT. Amino acids: CASSIILGGY. The CDR3 in its entirety is CASSIILGGYEQYF.

This clone was counted many times. Gene names are the mouse ones. The DNA ends 4 residues before the CDR3 does, and the rest of the CDR3 is filled in from the germline J gene. This chain connects TRBV16 to TRBJ1-1; 7 nucleotides agree with TRBD1. Trimming removed 7 bases from V and 2 bases from J; junction bases left unmatched: 7. Germline assignment: CDR1 SGHSA and CDR2 FRNQAP. This CDR3 is built from 14 residues. The CDR3 bases that were read are TGTGCAAGCATTCTGGAGGGGGCCAACACA. This encodes CASILEGANT. The CDR3, in full, reads CASILEGANTEVFF. The full variable domain, rest sourced from reference TRBV16 and TRBJ1-1, is NAGVIQTPRHKVTGKGQEATLWCEPISGHSAVFWYRQTIVQGLEFLTYFRNQAPIDDSGMPKERFSAQMPNQSHSTLKIQSTQPQDSAVYLCASILEGANTEVFFGKGTRLTVV.

This clone was counted many times. Mouse names are used for the genes. The DNA ends 4 residues before the CDR3 does, and the rest of the CDR3 is filled in from the germline J gene. The chain joins TRBV3 to TRBJ2-7, with 9 positions matching TRBD1. V gave up 6 bases and J gave up 0 bases; unmatched junction bases: 3. Germline lookup yields CDR1 SNHLY and CDR2 FYNGKV (reference sequence). The CDR3 contains 14 residues. The sequenced CDR3 bases are TGTGCCAGCAGGGGGGACAGGGTCTCCTAT. Residues: CASRGDRVSY. The full-length CDR3 reads as CASRGDRVSYEQYF. The full variable domain, in which reference TRBV3 and TRBJ2-7 provide the parts outside the CDR3, is GPKVLQIPSHQIIDMGQMVTLNCDPVSNHLYFYWYKQILGQQMEFLVNFYNGKVMEKSKLFKDQFSVERPDGSYFTLKIQPTALEDSAVYFCASRGDRVSYEQYFGPGTRLTVL.

As to this clone: Gene names refer to mouse genes. The CDR3 reads CASGERQNTEVFF. The sequenced CDR3 bases are TGTGCCAGCGGTGAAAGACAAAACACA. The chain carries TRBV13-2 and TRBJ1-1; unclear D gene. The CDR3 end lies 4 residues beyond the end of the read and is filled in from the germline J gene. CDR1 and CDR2 (germline): NNHNN, SYGAGS (reference sequence). CDR3 size: 13 residues. V lost 2 bases, J lost 1 base, and 6 bases lay in between.

This clone has at least ten counts. The gene symbols are mouse symbols. From the germline J gene comes the end of the CDR3, since the read stops 4 residues before it. Other nucleotide sequences from this sample produce the same CDR3. The chain couples TRBV19 to TRBJ1-2; TRBD1 aligns across 7 bases. V shed 4 bases and J 0 bases; nucleotides not matched to a gene: 3. The CDR3 spans 14 residues. Per germline, CDR1 FNHDT and CDR2 SITEND (reference sequence). Here the CDR3 reads CASSSDRANSDYTF. The CDR3 DNA, read in part, is TGTGCCAGCAGTTCCGACAGGGCAAACTCC. The variable domain in full, with the rest retrieved from reference TRBV19 and TRBJ1-2, is GGIITQTPKFLIGQEGQKLTLKCQQNFNHDTMYWYRQDSGKGLRLIYYSITENDLQKGDLSEGYDASREKKSSFSLTVTSAQKNEMAVFLCASSSDRANSDYTFGSGTRLLVI.

A remark on this clone: Mouse names are used for the genes. The read falls 4 residues short of the CDR3 end, and the missing part is taken from the germline J gene. The chain has TRBV14 and TRBJ2-3; 8 bases fit TRBD1. The CDR3 consists of 15 residues. CDR1 is SGHDT and CDR2 is FRDEAV in the germline V gene. The V and J ends lost 4 bases and 4 bases, in that order; junction bases with no gene match: 8. The covered CDR3 bases are TGTGCCAGCAGTGCCCCCTGGACAGGGACAGAA. It yields the protein CASSAPWTGTE. The whole CDR3 sequence is CASSAPWTGTETLYF.

This clone appeared a few times. Gene names follow the mouse nomenclature. The read terminates 4 residues ahead of where the CDR3 ends, so the germline J gene completes it. The rearrangement links TRBV2 to TRBJ2-2; TRBD2 matches 11 bases. CDR1 is LGHNA and CDR2 is YSYQKL in the germline V gene. This CDR3 has 15 residues. The V and J ends lost 4 bases and 6 bases, in that order; junction bases with no gene match: 4. CDR3 sequence: CASSLGLGGPGQLYF. CDR3 DNA, as far as it was read: TGTGCCAGCAGCCTCGGACTGGGGGGCCCCGGG.

This clone turned up a few times. Gene names are the mouse ones. The read ends 4 residues before the CDR3 terminus; that terminus is restored from the germline J gene. This chain uses TRBV19 with TRBJ2-7, with D possibly matching TRBD2 (5 bases). The CDR3 extends over 12 amino acids. The germline CDR1 and CDR2 sequences are FNHDT and SITEND (reference sequence). The covered CDR3 bases are TGTGCCAGCAGTATAGACTGGTAT. Translated, it gives CASSIDWY. The CDR3, in full, reads CASSIDWYEQYF.

This clone was observed a handful of times. The genes are named according to mouse. The CDR3 end is not reached by the read, which stops 4 residues before it; the germline J gene fills it in. The rearrangement links TRBV13-2 to TRBJ2-7; 8 bases fit TRBD2. The CDR3 has 14 residues. J lost 2 bases, V lost 1 base, and 2 bases had no gene match. Germline V gene lookup returns CDR1 NNHNN and CDR2 SYGAGS (reference sequence). The sequenced part of the CDR3 DNA is TGTGCCAGCGGTGATAGCTGGGGGGCCTAT. It translates to CASGDSWGAY. The full CDR3 protein is CASGDSWGAYEQYF.

The table lists this clone with many counts. Mouse gene names and germline throughout. The read ends 4 residues early relative to the CDR3; the germline J gene fills the gap. This chain joins TRBV13-3 and TRBJ2-7, with D maybe TRBD1 (6 bases). CDR1 and CDR2 from the germline V gene are NNHDY and SYVADS. The CDR3 consists of 14 residues. The CDR3 protein is CASSGSGQNYEQYF. Incomplete CDR3 DNA: TGTGCCAGCAGTGGCTCCGGACAGAATTAT.

In regard to this clone: Each gene name is a mouse one. The CDR3 extends 4 residues past the end of the read, so its final part is completed from the germline J gene. The chain carries TRBV5 and TRBJ2-7; 7 nucleotides align to TRBD1. In germline, CDR1 is LGHNA, CDR2 YNLKQL (reference sequence). This CDR3 spans 14 amino acids. V shed 2 bases, J shed 1 base, and the junction held 2 bases outside the gene matches. The CDR3 region is CASSQTGESYEQYF. Partial CDR3 DNA: TGTGCCAGCAGCCAAACAGGGGAATCCTAT.

By share, this clone ranks as medium-sized. The genes are named according to mouse. The CDR3 end is not reached by the read, which stops 4 residues before it; the germline J gene fills it in. The chain links TRBV17 to TRBJ1-1; 7 bases map to TRBD1. Germline V CDR1 and CDR2: MNHDT, YYDKIL. This CDR3 has 13 residues. CDR3 bases read: TGTGCTAGCAGTAGAGAGACAGGGTTA. This codes for CASSRETGL. The full CDR3 is CASSRETGLEVFF.

Turning to this clone: The germline and genes are mouse ones. The CDR3 sequence: CASSHTGTANSDYTF. Incomplete CDR3 DNA: TGTGCCAGCAGCCACACCGGGACAGCAAACTCC. The V call is TRBV5, the J call TRBJ1-2; TRBD1 agrees at 7 bases. The read falls 4 residues short of the CDR3 end, and the missing part is taken from the germline J gene. J lost 0 bases, V lost 3 bases, and 4 bases had no gene match. CDR1 and CDR2 (germline): LGHNA, YNLKQL (reference sequence). This CDR3 comprises 15 residues.

At least ten counts were recorded for this clone. These gene names are mouse names. The CDR3 extends 4 residues past the end of the read, so its final part is completed from the germline J gene. The chain joins TRBV1 to TRBJ2-3, with 7 positions matching TRBD1. Per germline, CDR1 NSQYPW and CDR2 LRSPGD (reference sequence). This CDR3 contains 14 residues. The DNA read from the CDR3 is TGCACCTGCAGTGCCCCGGGACAGCGAGAA. This encodes CTCSAPGQRE. The full CDR3 sequence reads CTCSAPGQRETLYF.

As regards this clone: Genes and germline are mouse. The read terminates 4 residues ahead of where the CDR3 ends, so the germline J gene completes it. The V and J genes are TRBV19 and TRBJ2-5; 13 bases align to TRBD2. This CDR3 is 16 amino acids long. Germline V gene lookup returns CDR1 FNHDT and CDR2 SITEND (reference sequence). CDR3 sequence: CASSGLGGRDRDTQYF. The CDR3 DNA, read in part, is TGTGCCAGCAGTGGACTGGGGGGGCGTGATCGAGAC. Based on the CDR3 plus reference TRBV19 and TRBJ2-5, the full variable domain is GGIITQTPKFLIGQEGQKLTLKCQQNFNHDTMYWYRQDSGKGLRLIYYSITENDLQKGDLSEGYDASREKKSSFSLTVTSAQKNEMAVFLCASSGLGGRDRDTQYFGPGTRLLVL.

Notes on this clone: Mouse gene names apply. The CDR3 is cut off 4 residues early in the read; its end comes from the germline J gene. The rearrangement links TRBV13-1 to TRBJ2-5; 8 nucleotides line up with TRBD2. The germline CDR1 and CDR2 sequences are NSHNY and SYGAGN. Unmatched junction bases numbered 3, after V lost 4 bases and J lost 2 bases. The CDR3 length is 14 residues. The CDR3 DNA, read in part, is TGTGCCAGCAGTCCCACTGGGGGCCAAGAC. Its protein is CASSPTGGQD. The whole CDR3 protein reads CASSPTGGQDTQYF.

This clone was seen at least ten times. These gene names are mouse names. The read ends 4 residues before the CDR3 terminus; that terminus is restored from the germline J gene. This sequence joins TRBV1 and TRBJ1-1; 11 positions match TRBD1. The CDR3 sequence is 15 residues long. With V trimmed by 1 base and J by 3 bases, 1 base remained unmatched. CDR1 is NSQYPW and CDR2 is LRSPGD in the germline V gene (reference sequence). The CDR3 loop is CTCSAGGQGDTEVFF. The covered CDR3 bases are TGCACCTGCAGTGCAGGGGGACAGGGGGACACA.

This clone appeared many times. The gene symbols are mouse symbols. The read is 4 residues too short to cover the CDR3 end, so that end is filled in from the germline J gene. This chain uses TRBV13-2 with TRBJ2-5; 9 bases map to TRBD2. CDR1 NNHNN and CDR2 SYGAGS come from the germline V gene (reference sequence). The CDR3 sequence is 15 residues long. The covered CDR3 bases are TGTGCCAGCGGTGATGCTACACTGGGGGGAGAC. Its protein is CASGDATLGGD. The entire CDR3 reads CASGDATLGGDTQYF.

The sample holds a few counts of this clone. Each gene name is a mouse one. The sequenced fragment ends 4 residues before the CDR3 boundary, so the rest is inferred from the germline J gene. This chain connects TRBV5 to TRBJ2-3, with 10 bases aligning to TRBD2. The ends lost 0 bases at V and 4 bases at J; junction bases unmatched: 4. CDR1 and CDR2 from the germline V gene are LGHNA and YNLKQL (reference sequence). CDR3 length: 16 amino acids. The sequenced CDR3 bases are TGTGCCAGCAGCCAAGACTGGGGGGGCGCGTCAGAA. Residues: CASSQDWGGASE. The whole CDR3 reads CASSQDWGGASETLYF.

This clone has a handful of counts. All gene names here are mouse names. The read gets to within 4 residues of the CDR3 end, and the germline J gene fills in the rest. The chain joins TRBV13-2 to TRBJ2-7; TRBD2 matches at 10 bases. The CDR3 spans 14 residues. Germline trimming cut 5 bases from V and 0 bases from J; bases unmatched to any gene: 2. The germline CDR1 and CDR2 sequences are NNHNN and SYGAGS (reference sequence). Here the CDR3 reads CASGTGGSSYEQYF. CDR3 DNA (partial): TGTGCCAGCGGGACTGGGGGGTCCTCCTAT.

This clone was counted ten times or more. These gene names are mouse names. The observed sequence ends 4 residues before the CDR3 terminus, with the missing tail filled in from the germline J gene. The chain carries TRBV1 and TRBJ2-3; TRBD2 agrees at 11 bases. CDR3 length equals 17 residues. V lost 1 base to trimming and J lost 0 bases; unmatched junction nucleotides: 3. Germline CDR1 NSQYPW, CDR2 LRSPGD (reference sequence). CDR3 sequence: CTCSAGLGGFSAETLYF. Incomplete CDR3 DNA: TGCACCTGCAGTGCAGGACTGGGGGGGTTTAGTGCAGAA.

This clone was picked up a small number of times. Gene names and germline refer to mouse. The read finishes 4 residues shy of the CDR3 end, and the germline J gene is used to complete it. The V and J genes are TRBV13-2 and TRBJ2-5, with 8 bases matching TRBD2. Per the germline V gene, CDR1 is NNHNN and CDR2 is SYGAGS (reference sequence). This CDR3 is 14 amino acids long. The CDR3 is CASGEGGAGDTQYF. The CDR3 DNA, read in part, is TGTGCCAGCGGTGAAGGGGGGGCCGGGGAC.